The clone carrying this T cell receptor (beta chain) was picked up many times. Exclusion criteria comprised uncontrolled infection, other autoimmune disease, pregnancy or lactation. The CDR3 runs to 14 residues. The germline V gene encodes CDR1 ENHRY and CDR2 SYGVKD. V shed 4 bases and J 1 base; nucleotides not matched to a gene: 0. These data belong to a study of T cells in Graves' hyperthyroidism and ophthalmopathy. The CDR3 regions of TCR beta were amplified from RNA transcripts. An initial round of RT-PCR targeting the TCR CDR3 relied on the HTBI primer set. Each CDR3 protein gets one entry after TCRdb re-called the multiplex PCR reads with MiXCR. The sample comprises hundreds of thousands of distinct CDR3 sequences, around 14% of which are singletons, and roughly an eighth rests with the top ten.

Sequencing was performed on blood. The sequence was obtained from a woman aged 18-29 years with Graves' hyperthyroidism. This chain uses TRBV10-3 with TRBJ2-7, with TRBD1 matching over 11 bases. The CDR3: CAISGDRGSYEQYF. CDR3 nucleotides: TGTGCCATCAGTGGGGACAGGGGGTCCTACGAGCAGTACTTC.